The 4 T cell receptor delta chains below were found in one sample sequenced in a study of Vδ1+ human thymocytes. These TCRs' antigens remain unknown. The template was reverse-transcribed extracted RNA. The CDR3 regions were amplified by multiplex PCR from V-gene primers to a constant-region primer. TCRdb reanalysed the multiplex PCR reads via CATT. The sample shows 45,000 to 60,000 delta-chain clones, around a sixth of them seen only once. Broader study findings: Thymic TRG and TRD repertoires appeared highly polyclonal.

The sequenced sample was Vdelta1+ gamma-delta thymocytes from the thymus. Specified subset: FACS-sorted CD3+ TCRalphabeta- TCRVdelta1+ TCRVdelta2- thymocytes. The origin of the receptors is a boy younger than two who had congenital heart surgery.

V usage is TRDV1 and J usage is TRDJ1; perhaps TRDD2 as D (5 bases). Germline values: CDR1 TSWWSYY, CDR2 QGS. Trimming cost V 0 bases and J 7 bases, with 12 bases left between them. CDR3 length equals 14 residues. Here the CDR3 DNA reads TGTGCTCTTGGGGAACTTCGCCCCTTCGGTAAACTCATCTTT. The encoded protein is CALGELRPFGKLIF.

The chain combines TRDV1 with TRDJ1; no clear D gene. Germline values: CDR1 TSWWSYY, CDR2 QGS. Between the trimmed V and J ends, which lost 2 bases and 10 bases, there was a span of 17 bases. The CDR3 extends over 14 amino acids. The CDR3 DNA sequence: TGTGCTCTTGGGGAAGGTACGAGATGGGAAGTACTCATCTTT. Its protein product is CALGEGTRWEVLIF.

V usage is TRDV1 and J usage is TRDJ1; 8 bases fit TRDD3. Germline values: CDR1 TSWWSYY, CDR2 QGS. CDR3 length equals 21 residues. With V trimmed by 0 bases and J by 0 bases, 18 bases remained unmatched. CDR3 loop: CALGELFQREWGIRHTDKLIF. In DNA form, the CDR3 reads TGTGCTCTTGGGGAACTGTTTCAACGAGAGTGGGGGATCAGGCACACCGATAAACTCATCTTT.

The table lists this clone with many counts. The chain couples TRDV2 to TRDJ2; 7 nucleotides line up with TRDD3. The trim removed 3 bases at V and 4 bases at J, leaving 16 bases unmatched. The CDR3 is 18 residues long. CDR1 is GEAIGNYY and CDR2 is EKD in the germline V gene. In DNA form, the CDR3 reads TGTGCCTGTGACGCCCAGCCCACGTCCGACTGGGGGACAGCACAACTCTTCTTT. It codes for CACDAQPTSDWGTAQLFF.